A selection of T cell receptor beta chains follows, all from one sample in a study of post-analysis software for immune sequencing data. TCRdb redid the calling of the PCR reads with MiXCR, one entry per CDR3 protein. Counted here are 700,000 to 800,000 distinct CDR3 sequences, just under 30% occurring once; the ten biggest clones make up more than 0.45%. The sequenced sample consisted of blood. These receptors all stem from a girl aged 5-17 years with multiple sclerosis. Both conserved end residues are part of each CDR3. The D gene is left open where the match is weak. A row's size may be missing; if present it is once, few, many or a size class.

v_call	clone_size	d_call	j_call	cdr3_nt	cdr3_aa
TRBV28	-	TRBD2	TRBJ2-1	TGTGCCAGTTATACTACCGGGACTAGCGGGTACAATGAGCAGTTCTTC	CASYTTGTSGYNEQFF
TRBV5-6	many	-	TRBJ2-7	TGTGCCAGCAGCTTCGTCGAGCGTCTGGGGCAGTACTTC	CASSFVERLGQYF
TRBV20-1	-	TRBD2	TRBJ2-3	TGCAGTGCTAGTCGTATCTCTAGCGGGGGGGCCGGAGATACGCAGTATTTT	CSASRISSGGAGDTQYF
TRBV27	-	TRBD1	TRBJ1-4	TGTGCCAGCAGTCCGCGACAGGGGAGGAGTGAAAAACTGTTTTTT	CASSPRQGRSEKLFF
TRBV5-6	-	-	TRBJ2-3	TGTGCCAGCAGCTTGGCTCAGGGGACCCCAGATACGCAGTATTTT	CASSLAQGTPDTQYF
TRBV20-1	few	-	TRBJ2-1	TGCAGTGCTAGTCGCCAGGGTCGGATGAATGAGCAGTTCTTC	CSASRQGRMNEQFF
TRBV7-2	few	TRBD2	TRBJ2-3	TGTGCCAGCAGCTTGAACGCCGGGACTAGCGGGAGGGCCGAGTTAGATACGCAGTATTTT	CASSLNAGTSGRAELDTQYF
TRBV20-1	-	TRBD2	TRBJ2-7	TGCAGTGCTACCGAGAGCGGGAGACTCTACGAGCAGTACTTC	CSATESGRLYEQYF
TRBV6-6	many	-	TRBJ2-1	TGTGCCAGCACCCAACCTCCGGGTGAGCAGTTCTTC	CASTQPPGEQFF
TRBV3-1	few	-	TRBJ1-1	TGTGCCAGCACTCAAACCGCAGATTCGAACACTGAAGCTTTCTTT	CASTQTADSNTEAFF
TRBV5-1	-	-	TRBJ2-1	TGCGCCAGCAGCTTGGCGGCTCGTGAGCAGTTCTTC	CASSLAAREQFF
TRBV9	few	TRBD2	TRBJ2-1	TGTGCCAGCAGCGTAGAGGCTAGCGGGGCGATATCCTACAATGAGCAGTTCTTC	CASSVEASGAISYNEQFF
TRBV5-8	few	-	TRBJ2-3	TGTGCCAGCAGCTTTCATCGGGGAAGCACAGATACGCAGTATTTT	CASSFHRGSTDTQYF
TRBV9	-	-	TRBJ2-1	TGTGCCAGCAGCGCCGGGCCCTCCCCCGGCGATGAGCAGTTCTTC	CASSAGPSPGDEQFF
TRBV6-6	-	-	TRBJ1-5	TGTGCCAGCAGTTACGACAGCGGTCAGCCCCAGCATTTT	CASSYDSGQPQHF